These 10 T cell receptor beta chains were all obtained from the same sample, sequenced in a study of blood T cell repertoires in COVID-19. TCRdb's table, derived via immunoSEQ multiplex PCR, lists solely in-frame clones and lacks some. The sample yields just under 350,000 clones, 65% to 85% seen once. The sample consisted of peripheral blood. These receptors all stem from a man aged 25-45 years with active or convalescent COVID-19.

The rearrangement links TRBV7-8 to TRBJ2-7, with a weak D call TRBD1 (6 bases). This CDR3 is built from 14 residues. V lost 5 bases and J 6 bases, leaving 17 bases between the germline ends. Germline V gives CDR1 SGHVS, CDR2 FQNEAQ. CDR3 sequence reads: CASSPQGTTGEQYF. The CDR3 region has the DNA TGTGCCAGCAGCCCCCAGGGGACCACCGGCGAGCAGTACTTC.

V usage is TRBV5-6 and J usage is TRBJ2-1, with 8 bases identical to TRBD2. Germline V gives CDR1 SGHDT, CDR2 YYEEEE. After removal of 4 bases from V and 2 bases from J, the junction contained 2 bases not matched to a gene. The CDR3 is 14 amino acids. CDR3 sequence reads: CASSVAGPYNEQFF. CDR3 coding DNA: TGTGCCAGCAGCGTAGCGGGACCCTACAATGAGCAGTTCTTC.

This rearrangement joins TRBV7-2 to TRBJ1-5; D not resolved. Trimming pared 5 bases from V and 5 bases from J, leaving 13 bases between. This CDR3 is 14 amino acids long. Looked up from germline, CDR1 is SGHTA and CDR2 is FQGNSA. The chain's CDR3 is CASSRPPLDQPQHF. In DNA, the CDR3 is TGTGCCAGCAGCCGCCCCCCGTTAGATCAGCCCCAGCATTTT.

A single count supports this clone. The chain is built from TRBV7-2 and TRBJ1-3; no definite D call. V gave up 1 base and J gave up 3 bases, with 13 bases separating them. Germline lookup yields CDR1 SGHTA and CDR2 FQGNSA. The CDR3 contains 16 residues. The CDR3 loop reads CASSLGAVLGGNTIYF. In DNA, the CDR3 is TGTGCCAGCAGCTTAGGGGCCGTTCTGGGTGGAAACACCATATATTTT.

The gene calls are TRBV15 and TRBJ1-2, with D uncertain. V was shortened by 0 bases and J by 8 bases, with 13 bases between the two germline ends. The CDR3 extends over 14 amino acids. Looked up from germline, CDR1 is LNHNV and CDR2 is YYDKDF (reference sequence). The CDR3 DNA follows: TGTGCCACCAGCAGAGAGAACCCTGCGGGCGGCTACACCTTC. Protein sequence: CATSRENPAGGYTF.

This chain uses TRBV4-1 with TRBJ1-5, with D tentatively TRBD1 (6 bases). The CDR3 runs to 17 residues. CDR1 is MGHRA and CDR2 is YSYEKL in the germline V gene. Trimming pared 4 bases from V and 0 bases from J, leaving 16 bases between. CDR3 nucleotides: TGCGCCAGCAGCCCTAGCAGGGGCGATGATAGCAATCAGCCCCAGCATTTT. It is translated as CASSPSRGDDSNQPQHF.

The chain is built from TRBV19 and TRBJ2-3, with D maybe TRBD1 (7 bases). The CDR3 has 13 amino acids. CDR1 and CDR2 (germline): LNHDA, SQIVND (reference sequence). Trimming removed 5 bases from V and 4 bases from J, with 10 bases in between. Here the CDR3 reads CASSPRGADTQYF. As DNA, the CDR3 is TGTGCCAGTAGTCCCAGGGGGGCAGATACGCAGTATTTT. Supplemented by reference TRBV19 and TRBJ2-3, the full variable domain reads DGGITQSPKYLFRKEGQNVTLSCEQNLNHDAMYWYRQDPGQGLRLIYYSQIVNDFQKGDIAEGYSVSREKKESFPLTVTSAQKNPTAFYLCASSPRGADTQYFGPGTRLTVL.

CDR3 in DNA: TGTGCCAGCAGCCTAGGGACAGGGGGTAGCAACATTCAGTACTTC. Protein sequence: CASSLGTGGSNIQYF. V and J are TRBV7-3 and TRBJ2-4, with 11 nucleotides matching TRBD1. Germline V gene sequence: CDR1 SGHTA, CDR2 FQGTGA. V dropped 5 bases and J dropped 7; count of bases not matched to a gene: 7. The CDR3 spans 15 residues.

V and J are TRBV30 and TRBJ2-7, with D possibly matching TRBD2 (6 bases). The V and J ends lost 5 bases and 4 bases respectively, with 9 bases between them. This CDR3 has 11 residues. Germline assignment: CDR1 GTSNPN and CDR2 SVGIG (reference sequence). CDR3: CAWVADYEQYF. The CDR3 nucleotides are TGTGCCTGGGTAGCGGATTACGAGCAGTACTTC.

This chain links TRBV28 with TRBJ2-1; possibly TRBD1 for D (6 bases). Between the trimmed V and J ends, which lost 3 bases and 9 bases, there was a span of 12 bases. The CDR3 runs 13 residues. Germline CDR1 is MDHEN and CDR2 is SYDVKM. The CDR3 DNA is TGTGCCAGCAGTTTCCTTGACAGGACTGAGCAGTTCTTC. Protein: CASSFLDRTEQFF.